Included here is one TCR beta chain sequence, with context. The protocol was immunoSEQ multiplex PCR, while the TCRdb copy is restricted to in-frame clones and leaves out a portion. The sample lists 2 million to 2.5 million clones, around 95% occurring once. This record belongs to a study of shared clonotypes between healthy human individuals. V lost 6 bases and J lost 10, with 10 bases in between. The CDR3 runs to 12 residues. Per germline, CDR1 MNHEY and CDR2 SVGAGI. The TCR was taken from a man between 18 and 29 years old in good health. V and J are TRBV6-5 and TRBJ1-6; D is unclear. Sequences were obtained from naive CD4+ T cells sorted from blood. Subset here: CD45RA+ positively selected. The CDR3 reads CASRPKTSPLHF. For the CDR3, the DNA is TGTGCCAGCAGACCTAAAACCTCACCCCTCCACTTT.